These T cell receptor beta chains were read from a single sample in a study of CD8 T cells in ankylosing spondylitis. Via MiXCR, TCRdb re-called the 5' RACE reads, giving one row per CDR3 protein. Of hundreds of thousands of distinct CDR3 sequences in the sample, approximately 12% were seen once. Sequenced material: blood, either unsorted or a sorted T cell fraction (not recorded which). These receptors were taken from a male donor with ankylosing spondylitis. Each CDR3 is given with its conserved first and last residue. The order of the fields is D gene, J gene, V gene, clone size, CDR3 DNA, CDR3 protein. The D gene is left open where the match is weak. Not all rows give a size; the values are once, few, many and, for expanded clones, a class.

>NA|TRBJ2-6|TRBV5-1|NA
TGCGCCAGCCGTAGGTCCAGGGACTCTGGGGCCAACGTCCTGACTTTC
CASRRSRDSGANVLTF
>TRBD2|TRBJ2-3|TRBV28|NA
TGTGCCAGCAGTCCGAGCACCGGGACGGGACTAGCGGGGAATACGCAGTATTTT
CASSPSTGTGLAGNTQYF
>NA|TRBJ2-1|TRBV6-2/TRBV6-3|NA
TGTGCCAGCAGGCACAATCTTTATGAGCAGTTCTTC
CASRHNLYEQFF
>NA|TRBJ1-4|TRBV12-3/TRBV12-4|NA
TGTGCCAGCAGTCTCGAACGGGGTCTGGGGGAAAAACTGTTTTTT
CASSLERGLGEKLFF
>NA|TRBJ1-2|TRBV12-3/TRBV12-4|many
TGTGCCAGCGATGGGAGCTTAGGGGCCGCGGGCTATGGCTACACCTTC
CASDGSLGAAGYGYTF
>TRBD2|TRBJ2-1|TRBV5-1|NA
TGCGCCAGCAGCGTCACAGCGGGAGCCGGCTACAATGAGCAGTTCTTC
CASSVTAGAGYNEQFF
>NA|TRBJ2-5|TRBV12-3/TRBV12-4|many
TGTGCCAGCAGCCTCAGGGAAGAAGAGACCCAGTACTTC
CASSLREEETQYF
>NA|TRBJ2-2|TRBV9|few
TGTGCCAGCAGCGAATTACAGGGCACCGGGGAGCTGTTTTTT
CASSELQGTGELFF
>TRBD2|TRBJ2-1|TRBV19|few
TGTGCCAGTAGTATAATTAGCGGGAGAAGCTCCTACAATGAGCAGTTCTTC
CASSIISGRSSYNEQFF
>TRBD1|TRBJ2-7|TRBV10-3|NA
TGTGCCATCAGAGTTTCAGGGGGCCGCTACGAGCAGTACTTC
CAIRVSGGRYEQYF
>TRBD1|TRBJ1-2|TRBV14|NA
TGTGCCAGCAGCCGAGCACAGGGGCCCTATGGCTACACCTTC
CASSRAQGPYGYTF
>NA|TRBJ2-1|TRBV12-5|few
TGTGCTAGTGGTGAAGGAGACTCTTACAATGAGCAGTTCTTC
CASGEGDSYNEQFF
>NA|TRBJ2-1|TRBV15|few
TGTGCCACCAGCAGAGATGTGGCGGGTCCGTTCTTC
CATSRDVAGPFF
>NA|TRBJ2-1|TRBV20-1|NA
TGCAGTGCTAGAGGTCCCCTACGGGGACGCCGCTTCTTC
CSARGPLRGRRFF
>NA|TRBJ2-1|TRBV10-3|many
TGTGCCATCAGTGAGCCATACAATGAGCAGTTCTTC
CAISEPYNEQFF
>TRBD2|TRBJ2-1|TRBV7-2|many
TGTGCCAGCAGCATCCTAGCGGCCAACTACAATGAGCAGTTCTTC
CASSILAANYNEQFF
>NA|TRBJ1-2|TRBV7-9|NA
TGTGCCAGCAGCCCCAGGGAAGGGGTTGGGGGCTACACCTTC
CASSPREGVGGYTF
>TRBD1|TRBJ1-6|TRBV4-1|few
TGCGCCAGCAGCCAAGGGCCTACAGGGGGAAGCTCACCCCTCCACTTT
CASSQGPTGGSSPLHF
>NA|TRBJ1-6|TRBV6-1|few
TGTGCCAGCAGGGGGAGTTTGGATCTTTCACCCCTCCACTTT
CASRGSLDLSPLHF
>TRBD1|TRBJ1-1|TRBV15|NA
TGTGCCACCAGCAGAGACAGGGGGCTCCCTGAAGCTTTCTTT
CATSRDRGLPEAFF
>TRBD2|TRBJ2-2|TRBV12-3/TRBV12-4|many
TGTGCCAGCAGCCGAATGGGAGGGATTCAGCAAGGCTGGGAGCTGTTTTTT
CASSRMGGIQQGWELFF
>TRBD1|TRBJ2-7|TRBV7-9|few
TGTGCCAGCAGCTCCTATGGACAGGGCAGCGCCTACGAGCAGTACTTC
CASSSYGQGSAYEQYF
>NA|TRBJ2-3|TRBV5-1|NA
TGCGCCAGCAGACTCTTTAGCCCCACAGATACGCAGTATTTT
CASRLFSPTDTQYF
>NA|TRBJ1-5|TRBV3-1|NA
TGTGCCAGCAGCCACCCCACTGGGCGGGGAAATCAGCCCCAGCATTTT
CASSHPTGRGNQPQHF
>TRBD1|TRBJ1-5|TRBV20-1|few
TGCAGCCCTGACAGGGAGTATAGCAATCAGCCCCAGCATTTT
CSPDREYSNQPQHF
>TRBD1|TRBJ1-4|TRBV7-9|few
TGTGCCAGCAGCTTAGGGACAGGTGCTGAAAAACTGTTTTTT
CASSLGTGAEKLFF
>TRBD1|TRBJ1-1|TRBV25-1|many
TGTGCCAGCAGTGGTGACAGGGGAGGCACTGAAGCTTTCTTT
CASSGDRGGTEAFF
>TRBD2|TRBJ2-1|TRBV7-9|many
TGTGCCAGCAGCCTTAAGACTAGCGGGAGGACTGGTGAGCAGTTCTTC
CASSLKTSGRTGEQFF
>NA|TRBJ1-1|TRBV29-1|NA
TGCAGCGTTGCAGACAGCCCTATGAACACTGAAGCTTTCTTT
CSVADSPMNTEAFF
>NA|TRBJ2-1|TRBV15|many
TGTGCCACCAGCAGAGATCGGAATGAGCAGTTCTTC
CATSRDRNEQFF
>TRBD2|TRBJ2-7|TRBV28|many
TGTGCCAGCACCGTAGGCACTAGCGCCTCCTACGAGCAGTACTTC
CASTVGTSASYEQYF
>NA|TRBJ1-6|TRBV3-1|NA
TGTGCCAGCAGCCCTACAGTGGGGAATTCACCCCTCCACTTT
CASSPTVGNSPLHF
>TRBD2|TRBJ2-2|TRBV7-2|few
TGTGCCAGCAGCTTAGCGGGAGGGTGGACCGGGGAGCTGTTTTTT
CASSLAGGWTGELFF
>NA|TRBJ2-6|TRBV3-1|NA
TGTGCCAGCAGCCAAGATCATCAAATCTCTGGGGCCAACGTCCTGACTTTC
CASSQDHQISGANVLTF
>TRBD1|TRBJ2-1|TRBV7-2|few
TGTGCCAGCAGCACCCCGGGACAGAATCTTCAGTTCTTC
CASSTPGQNLQFF
>NA|TRBJ1-2|TRBV6-1|NA
TGTGCCAGCAGTGATACTACTAACACAGATACTAACTATGGCTACACCTTC
CASSDTTNTDTNYGYTF
>TRBD1|TRBJ1-4|TRBV7-2|many
TGTGCCAGCAGCTCCGGGACAGGGGGCTGGAGTGAAAAACTGTTTTTT
CASSSGTGGWSEKLFF
>TRBD2|TRBJ2-1|TRBV5-6|few
TGTGCCAGCAGCTTACTAGCGGGAGGATACCCTGAGCAGTTCTTC
CASSLLAGGYPEQFF
>TRBD1|TRBJ2-1|TRBV6-1|few
TGTGCCAGCAGGGGGACAGGGGGGGTCAATGAGCAGTTCTTC
CASRGTGGVNEQFF
>NA|TRBJ2-3|TRBV7-9|few
TGTGCCGGGGGATCCACAGATACGCAGTATTTT
CAGGSTDTQYF
>TRBD2|TRBJ2-2|TRBV6-1|NA
TGTGCCAGCACCCAACATTCTAGCGGGAGCACCGGGGAGCTGTTTTTT
CASTQHSSGSTGELFF
>TRBD2|TRBJ2-2|TRBV11-2|many
TGTGCCAGCAGCGGAGCGGGAGGGCCCCAAACCGGGGAGCTGTTTTTT
CASSGAGGPQTGELFF
>TRBD1|TRBJ2-7|TRBV20-1|NA
TGCAGTGCTAGAACGATGGGACAGAACCACGAGCAGTACTTC
CSARTMGQNHEQYF
>TRBD2|TRBJ2-3|TRBV6-1|few
TGTGCCAGCAGTCCCCCCGGACTAGCGGGAGGCCGCACAGATACGCAGTATTTT
CASSPPGLAGGRTDTQYF
>TRBD2|TRBJ2-7|TRBV15|many
TGTGCCACCAGCAGAGTTGGACTAGCGACCGAGCAGTACTTC
CATSRVGLATEQYF
>TRBD1|TRBJ1-1|TRBV5-6|few
TGTGCCAGCAGCTTATCCGGGACAGAGGTAGTTGCTTTCTTT
CASSLSGTEVVAFF
>NA|TRBJ2-1|TRBV12-3/TRBV12-4|NA
TGTGCCAGCAGTGGGACCACCCTGGGTGAGCAGTTCTTC
CASSGTTLGEQFF
>TRBD1|TRBJ2-2|TRBV5-1|many
TGCGCCAGCAGCTGGACAGGGCCCAACACCGGGGAGCTGTTTTTT
CASSWTGPNTGELFF
>NA|TRBJ1-3|TRBV7-8|NA
TGTGCCAGCAGCTTAGAGTCGGCCTCCTCTGGAAACACCATATATTTT
CASSLESASSGNTIYF
>TRBD1|TRBJ1-1|TRBV6-1|NA
TGTGCCAGCAGTGAGCGACAGGGTACGACTGAAGCTTTCTTT
CASSERQGTTEAFF
>NA|TRBJ2-1|TRBV7-9|few
TGTGCCAGCAGCGCAGAGGACTTCTCACCCTCCTACAATGAGCAGTTCTTC
CASSAEDFSPSYNEQFF